This TCR beta chain was identified during a study of cytomegalovirus exposure and HLA in healthy donors. The CDR3 sequence is 15 residues long. V lost 4 bases, J lost 9 bases, and 5 bases stayed unmatched. Germline V gene data show CDR1 as SGHTA and CDR2 as FQGTGA. Study-wide results and caveats: Overall, under 200 TCR beta chains were annotated as cytomegalovirus-associated.

Only in-frame clones appear in the TCRdb table, and some are missing; sequencing was by immunoSEQ multiplex PCR. Of about 200,000 clones in the sample, 86% were seen once. This clone was counted only a few times. Its antigen is currently unknown. V is TRBV7-3 and J is TRBJ2-1; 14 bases map to TRBD2. Specimen: PBMCs. The origin of this receptor is a woman aged 18-30 years in good health and CMV-seronegative. CDR3 amino acids: CASSSGLAGGSEQFF. DNA for the CDR3: TGTGCCAGCAGCTCCGGACTAGCGGGGGGAAGTGAGCAGTTCTTC.